The source of this T cell receptor (beta chain) is a study of blood T cell repertoires in COVID-19. V shed 4 bases and J shed 0 bases, with 10 bases lying between them. Germline CDR1 is MNHEY and CDR2 is SMNVEV (reference sequence). The CDR3 spans 16 residues. Repertoires were generated with immunoSEQ multiplex PCR, while TCRdb's copy carries only in-frame clones and drops some. The sample consists of about 330,000 clones, about nine tenths of them appearing once. The chain combines TRBV27 with TRBJ2-6; D is perhaps TRBD1 (6 bases). Sequenced input: peripheral blood. The sequence derives from a man aged 30 to 45 with COVID-19, enrolled during active disease. The DNA of the CDR3 is TGTGCCAGCAGTTCCGGACAGACCTCTGGGGCCAACGTCCTGACTTTC. Protein product: CASSSGQTSGANVLTF. The variable domain in full, with the rest retrieved from reference TRBV27 and TRBJ2-6, is EAQVTQNPRYLITVTGKKLTVTCSQNMNHEYMSWYRQDPGLGLRQIYYSMNVEVTDKGDVPEGYKVSRKEKRNFPLILESPSPNQTSLYFCASSSGQTSGANVLTFGAGSRLTVL.